One sample yielded the 12 T cell receptor beta chains listed below, sequenced in a study of CD8+CD57+ T cells in acquired aplastic anemia (dated by TCRdb to the late 2010s). The patients picked for sequencing were ones in whom flow cytometry had shown an expansion of CD8+CD57+ cells. Instrument on record: Illumina HiSeq 2000. Genomic DNA served as template for TCR beta VDJ combination and CDR3 sequence profiling. TCRdb passed the public sequencing reads through fastp at Q25 and MiXCR, retaining productive beta sequences. CDR3 protein duplicates are merged, each entry listing the most common genes and DNA. A total of under 200,000 distinct CDR3 sequences appear in this sample, over 40% of them only once. The top ten clonotypes cover 1.8% of the sample. The sequencing sample was made of sorted CD4+, CD8+, or CD8+CD57+ T cells (not recorded which) from PBMCs. All receptors come from a human donor with aplastic anemia.

This clonotype appeared many times. The chain is built from TRBV9 and TRBJ1-3, with D possibly TRBD1 on 5 matching bases. The V and J ends lost 0 bases and 2 bases respectively, with 9 bases between them. The CDR3 contains 15 residues. Germline loops: CDR1 SGDLS, CDR2 YYNGEE. The chain's CDR3 is CASSVGGSAGNTIYF. The CDR3 DNA sequence: TGTGCCAGCAGCGTAGGGGGGAGTGCTGGAAACACCATATATTTT.

V gene TRBV19 combines with J gene TRBJ1-2, with 8 nucleotides matching TRBD1. This CDR3 region has 14 residues. Trimming took 3 bases from V and 4 from J; bases not matched to a gene: 4. Per germline, CDR1 LNHDA and CDR2 SQIVND (reference sequence). The CDR3 is CASSMGTGPYGYTF. The DNA of the CDR3 is TGTGCCAGTAGTATGGGGACAGGACCCTATGGCTACACCTTC. Combining the CDR3 with reference TRBV19 and TRBJ1-2 gives the whole variable domain DGGITQSPKYLFRKEGQNVTLSCEQNLNHDAMYWYRQDPGQGLRLIYYSQIVNDFQKGDIAEGYSVSREKKESFPLTVTSAQKNPTAFYLCASSMGTGPYGYTFGSGTRLTVV.

In nucleotides, the CDR3 is TGTGCCAGCAGTTCGTCAGGGATGTATCAGCCCCAGCATTTT. Translation gives CASSSSGMYQPQHF. The J gene is TRBJ1-5, the V gene TRBV6-5; D is possibly TRBD1 (5 bases). Trimming removed 4 bases from V and 5 bases from J, with 12 bases in between. This CDR3 region has 14 residues. Germline V gives CDR1 MNHEY, CDR2 SVGAGI.

On this clonotype: A read error may be the cause here, since a much bigger clone is one base away. V is TRBV6-5 and J is TRBJ1-5, with D unclear. Germline CDR1 MNHEY, CDR2 SVGAGI. CDR3 size: 15 residues. The V end was cut by 0 bases, the J end by 6 bases, with 12 bases between. The CDR3 region is CASSYSYGEGQPQHF. The CDR3 DNA is TGTGCCAGCAGTTACTCGTACGGGGAGGGTCAGCCCCAGCATTTT.

V usage is TRBV7-6 and J usage is TRBJ1-1, with D unclear. This CDR3 is built from 12 residues. V was pared by 1 base and J by 8 bases, with 8 bases between. Germline V CDR1 and CDR2: SGHVS, FNYEAQ. The CDR3 loop reads CASSLGTEEAFF. In nucleotides, the CDR3 is TGTGCCAGCAGCTTAGGGACCGAAGAAGCTTTCTTT.

This clonotype was seen ten or more times. This chain uses TRBV24-1 with TRBJ2-3, with a possible D match to TRBD2 (5 bases). The CDR3 is 14 residues long. Germline V gives CDR1 KGHDR, CDR2 SFDVKD. V was trimmed by 5 bases and J by 0 bases, leaving 8 bases between them. The CDR3 here is CATSGGLSTDTQYF. CDR3 DNA sequence: TGTGCCACCAGTGGCGGGTTAAGCACAGATACGCAGTATTTT.

V gene TRBV19 combines with J gene TRBJ2-4; D not resolved. Germline values: CDR1 LNHDA, CDR2 SQIVND (reference sequence). CDR3 length equals 13 residues. V was cut by 10 bases and J by 1 base, with 11 bases left in between. CDR3 region: CATSAYAKNIQYF. The CDR3, as DNA: TGTGCCACTTCGGCCTATGCCAAAAACATTCAGTACTTC.

Relative to its sample, this clonotype is medium-sized. The V call is TRBV29-1, the J call TRBJ2-7; D remains unclear. V was clipped by 6 bases and J by 3 bases, with 9 bases between them. The germline V gene encodes CDR1 SQVTM and CDR2 ANQGSEA. This CDR3 is built from 11 residues. The CDR3 sequence: CSVKDGYEQYF. The CDR3 bases are TGCAGCGTAAAGGACGGCTACGAGCAGTACTTC.

The gene calls are TRBV5-1 and TRBJ2-1, with D maybe TRBD1 (6 bases). The CDR3 is 14 residues long. Germline V gives CDR1 SGHRS, CDR2 YFSETQ. The V end was cut by 2 bases, the J end by 7 bases, with 13 bases between. The CDR3 nucleotides are TGCGCCAGCAGCTTAGGACAGTTTTTGAATGAGCAGTTCTTC. Amino acids: CASSLGQFLNEQFF.

The chain joins TRBV9 to TRBJ2-2; D not resolved. Germline V gives CDR1 SGDLS, CDR2 YYNGEE. The V end lost 0 bases, the J end lost 9 bases, and 0 bases lay between the germline ends. This CDR3 has 10 residues. The CDR3 protein is CASSVGELFF. CDR3 sequence (DNA): TGTGCCAGCAGCGTAGGGGAGCTGTTTTTT.

J is TRBJ2-2 and V is TRBV10-3; the D gene is possibly TRBD1 (5 bases). Trimming removed 8 bases from V and 2 bases from J, with 6 bases in between. From germline, CDR1 is ENHRY and CDR2 SYGVKD. The CDR3 covers 12 residues. CDR3 bases: TGTGCCATCCAGGGAAACACCGGGGAGCTGTTTTTT. Translated: CAIQGNTGELFF.

The V and J genes are TRBV4-2 and TRBJ1-4; 7 bases fit TRBD1. Germline trimming cut 5 bases from V and 8 bases from J; bases unmatched to any gene: 11. The CDR3 runs 15 residues. Germline assignment: CDR1 LGHNA and CDR2 YNFKEQ. The CDR3 DNA reads TGTGCCAGCAGCAGCAACAGGGGATTTGGGGAAAAACTGTTTTTT. Its translation: CASSSNRGFGEKLFF.